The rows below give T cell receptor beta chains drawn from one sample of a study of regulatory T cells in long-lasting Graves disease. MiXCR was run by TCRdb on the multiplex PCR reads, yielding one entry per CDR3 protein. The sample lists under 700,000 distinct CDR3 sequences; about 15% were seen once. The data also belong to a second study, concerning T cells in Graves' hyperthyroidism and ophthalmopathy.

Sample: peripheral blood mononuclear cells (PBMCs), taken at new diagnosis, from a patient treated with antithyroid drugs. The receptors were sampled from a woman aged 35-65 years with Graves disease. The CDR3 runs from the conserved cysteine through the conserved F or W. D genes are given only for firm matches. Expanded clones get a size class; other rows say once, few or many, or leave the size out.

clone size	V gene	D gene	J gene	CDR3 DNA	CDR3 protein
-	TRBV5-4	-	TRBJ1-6	TGTGCCAGCAGCCAAAAAGAAGGTCTTTTACGACCAATCGGGCCCCTCCACTTT	CASSQKEGLLRPIGPLHF
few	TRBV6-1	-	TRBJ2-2	TGTGCCAGCAGTGCTGGACGGCGGAACACCGGGGAGCTGTTTTTT	CASSAGRRNTGELFF
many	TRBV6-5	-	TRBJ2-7	TGTGCCAGCAGTTTGACACAGGTCGGGTACGAGCAGTACTTC	CASSLTQVGYEQYF
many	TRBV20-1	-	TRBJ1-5	TGCAGTGCATATTCTCCGGGGTCCAATCAGCCCCAGCATTTT	CSAYSPGSNQPQHF
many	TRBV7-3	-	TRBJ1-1	TGTGCCAGCAGCGCTACGGGGGGATCACCCCCCACTGAAGCTTTCTTT	CASSATGGSPPTEAFF
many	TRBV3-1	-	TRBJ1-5	TGTGCCAGCAGCCGGGGGACGGTAAATCAGCCCCAGCATTTT	CASSRGTVNQPQHF
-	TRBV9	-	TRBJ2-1	TGTGCCAGCAGCGTACCAGCCGGGGGCAATGAGCAGTTCTTC	CASSVPAGGNEQFF
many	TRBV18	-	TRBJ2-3	TGTGCCAGCTCACCAGTAGCGCCTAGCACAGATACGCAGTATTTT	CASSPVAPSTDTQYF
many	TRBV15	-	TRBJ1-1	TGTGCCACCAGCAGAGATCGAGGAGTGATTGAAGCTTTCTTT	CATSRDRGVIEAFF
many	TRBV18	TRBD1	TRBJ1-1	TGTGCCAGCTCACCACGGACAGGGGGCTCGACTGAAGCTTTCTTT	CASSPRTGGSTEAFF